This T cell receptor beta chain was sequenced during a study of blood T cells in healthy people across ages. This CDR3 has 14 residues. CDR1 SGHVS and CDR2 FQNEAQ come from the germline V gene. Trimming removed 6 bases from V and 6 bases from J, with 14 bases in between. Using a J-beta primer mix together with a sample-barcoded 5' primer, a second PCR was run for roughly 6 to 11 cycles. Tagging of each cDNA molecule was performed by a template-switch adaptor with 12 random nucleotides. TCRdb itself ran the 5' RACE reads through MiXCR, one entry per CDR3 protein. The repertoire holds 750,000 to 950,000 distinct CDR3 sequences, with less than 70% as singletons.

The sample consisted of blood. The TCR comes from an elderly man in good health. The rearrangement joins TRBV7-8 to TRBJ2-2; D tentatively reads TRBD1 or TRBD2 (5 bases each). The CDR3 is CASRPGTVPGELFF. DNA for the CDR3: TGTGCCAGCAGGCCCGGGACGGTCCCCGGGGAGCTGTTTTTT.